This is a list of T cell receptor beta chains from one sample in a study of cytomegalovirus exposure and HLA in healthy donors. The repertoire was sequenced with immunoSEQ multiplex PCR; TCRdb's copy has only in-frame clones and lacks some. The sample consists of roughly 200,000 clones, approximately 85% of them appearing once. Sequenced material: PBMCs. These receptors came from a woman between 50 and 59 years old in good health and CMV-seronegative. Both conserved end residues are part of each CDR3. The D gene is left open where the match is weak. Size values are once, few and many counts, or a class for expanded clones, and some rows have none.

v_gene	d_gene	abundance	j_gene	CDR3aa	CDR3nt
TRBV6-1	NA	NA	TRBJ1-2	CATRGAMNYGYTF	TGTGCCACCCGGGGGGCGATGAACTATGGCTACACCTTC
TRBV11-2	NA	NA	TRBJ1-2	CASSLAYRAYTF	TGTGCCAGCAGCTTAGCGTACAGGGCTTACACCTTC
TRBV7-9	TRBD1	NA	TRBJ1-2	CASSLTGGYGYTF	TGTGCCAGCAGCCTGACAGGGGGCTATGGCTACACCTTC
TRBV5-1	NA	NA	TRBJ2-7	CASSLEGGLYEQYF	TGCGCCAGCAGCTTGGAGGGGGGGCTCTACGAGCAGTACTTC
TRBV7-2	NA	NA	TRBJ1-3	CASSPSRRESGNTIYF	TGTGCCAGCAGCCCAAGTCGCCGGGAGTCTGGAAACACCATATATTTT
TRBV27	NA	NA	TRBJ1-4	CASFGGGGEKLFF	TGTGCCAGCTTTGGGGGGGGCGGTGAAAAACTGTTTTTT
TRBV6-4	TRBD2	few	TRBJ2-1	CASSEGLAGNEQFF	TGTGCCAGCAGTGAGGGACTAGCCGGGAATGAGCAGTTCTTC
TRBV5-1	TRBD2	few	TRBJ2-7	CASSSGLAGAYEQYF	TGCGCCAGCAGCTCAGGACTAGCGGGGGCCTACGAGCAGTACTTC
TRBV6-1	NA	NA	TRBJ1-1	CASRLTGTTEAFF	TGTGCCAGCAGGCTAACAGGGACCACTGAAGCTTTCTTT
TRBV25-1	TRBD1	NA	TRBJ2-7	CASRTTGQGTGYEQYF	TGTGCCAGCAGAACTACCGGACAGGGTACAGGCTACGAGCAGTACTTC
TRBV2	NA	NA	TRBJ2-1	CASKTPQGNEQFF	TGTGCCAGCAAAACCCCGCAGGGGAATGAGCAGTTCTTC
TRBV6-5	TRBD1	NA	TRBJ1-6	CASSPGGEDSPLHF	TGTGCCAGCAGCCCAGGGGGCGAAGATTCACCCCTCCACTTT
TRBV28	TRBD1	NA	TRBJ2-1	CASSKNGQGAYNEQFF	TGTGCCAGCAGTAAGAATGGACAGGGCGCCTACAATGAGCAGTTCTTC
TRBV30	NA	NA	TRBJ1-2	CAWSVAFRGKGYGYTF	TGTGCCTGGAGTGTAGCGTTCCGGGGAAAAGGATATGGCTACACCTTC
TRBV5-6	TRBD1	NA	TRBJ1-2	CASSSETGALFYGYTF	TGTGCCAGCAGCTCGGAGACAGGGGCCCTTTTCTATGGCTACACCTTC
TRBV11-2	TRBD2	NA	TRBJ2-1	CASGRAAEQFF	TGTGCCAGTGGGAGGGCCGCTGAGCAGTTCTTC
TRBV28	TRBD1	NA	TRBJ2-1	CASSLMKQGAFNEQFF	TGTGCCAGCAGTTTAATGAAACAGGGGGCGTTCAATGAGCAGTTCTTC
TRBV11-2	NA	NA	TRBJ1-1	CASRSGNTEAFF	TGTGCCAGCAGGTCGGGGAACACTGAAGCTTTCTTT
TRBV6-5	TRBD2	NA	TRBJ2-2	CASRSGSYTGELFF	TGTGCCAGCAGGAGCGGGAGTTACACCGGGGAGCTGTTTTTT
TRBV5-1	NA	NA	TRBJ2-7	CASTEITGFSYEQYF	TGCGCCAGCACCGAAATCACAGGGTTCTCCTACGAGCAGTACTTC
TRBV5-1	NA	once	TRBJ2-1	CASSPQGRESYNEQFF	TGCGCCAGCAGCCCACAGGGCAGGGAATCCTACAATGAGCAGTTCTTC
TRBV18	TRBD2	NA	TRBJ2-3	CASSPQLGGTDTQYF	TGTGCCAGCTCACCACAGCTCGGGGGGACAGATACGCAGTATTTT
TRBV18	NA	NA	TRBJ2-7	CASSPSGGEQYF	TGTGCCAGCTCACCGTCCGGAGGCGAGCAGTACTTC
TRBV28	TRBD1	NA	TRBJ1-1	CASRRTGGAPEAFF	TGTGCCAGCAGAAGAACAGGGGGCGCCCCTGAAGCTTTCTTT
TRBV2	NA	NA	TRBJ2-3	CASSAKLANPSTDTQYF	TGTGCCAGCAGTGCTAAGCTAGCGAACCCTAGCACAGATACGCAGTATTTT
TRBV27	TRBD1	NA	TRBJ2-3	CASRTGISTDTQYF	TGTGCCAGCAGGACAGGGATCAGCACAGATACGCAGTATTTT
TRBV7-2	NA	NA	TRBJ2-3	CASSLPGTDTQYF	TGTGCCAGCAGCCTCCCGGGCACAGATACGCAGTATTTT
TRBV27	TRBD1	NA	TRBJ1-1	CASSLSPYTGAGDTEAFF	TGTGCCAGCAGTTTATCCCCATATACAGGGGCAGGGGACACTGAAGCTTTCTTT
TRBV28	NA	once	TRBJ2-7	CASSLEQGNYEQYF	TGTGCCAGCAGTTTGGAACAGGGCAACTACGAGCAGTACTTC
TRBV7-7	TRBD2	NA	TRBJ2-5	CASSLSGIQETQYF	TGTGCCAGCAGCTTGAGCGGGATCCAAGAGACCCAGTACTTC
TRBV5-1	TRBD2	NA	TRBJ2-7	CASSPSGLKTGEQYF	TGCGCCAGCAGCCCTAGCGGGCTTAAGACGGGCGAGCAGTACTTC
TRBV10-2	TRBD1	NA	TRBJ1-2	CASSPGQGHGYTF	TGCGCCAGCAGCCCCGGACAGGGTCATGGCTACACCTTC
TRBV30	NA	NA	TRBJ1-2	CAWSGGGSGYTF	TGTGCCTGGAGTGGAGGAGGAAGTGGCTACACCTTC
TRBV19	NA	few	TRBJ2-5	CASSPFDRTLGETQYF	TGTGCCAGTAGTCCTTTCGACAGGACACTGGGCGAGACCCAGTACTTC
TRBV6-5	NA	NA	TRBJ2-7	CASSYRGIKNEQYF	TGTGCCAGCAGTTACCGAGGAATTAAAAACGAGCAGTACTTC
TRBV4-2	NA	NA	TRBJ2-1	CASSQDRLASYNEQFF	TGTGCCAGCAGCCAAGATCGGCTAGCGTCGTACAATGAGCAGTTCTTC
TRBV7-8	TRBD1	NA	TRBJ1-1	CASSSPGQGWAEAFF	TGTGCCAGCAGCTCGCCTGGACAGGGCTGGGCTGAAGCTTTCTTT
TRBV5-1	NA	NA	TRBJ2-5	CASSLPTGTGLETQYF	TGCGCCAGCAGCTTACCTACAGGGACGGGGCTTGAGACCCAGTACTTC
TRBV30	TRBD2	once	TRBJ2-3	CAWSGLLTAGGLRTQYF	TGTGCCTGGAGTGGACTACTTACGGCGGGAGGGCTTCGAACGCAGTATTTT
TRBV19	TRBD1	NA	TRBJ1-5	CASSKDRVQPQHF	TGTGCCAGTAGTAAGGACAGGGTCCAGCCCCAGCATTTT
TRBV27	NA	NA	TRBJ1-6	CASSLADNSPLHF	TGTGCCAGCAGCCTGGCCGATAATTCACCCCTCCACTTT
TRBV6-1	NA	NA	TRBJ2-3	CASSEFFTSRTDTQYF	TGTGCCAGCAGTGAATTCTTCACTTCCCGCACAGATACGCAGTATTTT
TRBV6-6	TRBD1	NA	TRBJ2-7	CASSYSRQGYEQYF	TGTGCCAGCAGTTACTCGAGACAGGGCTACGAGCAGTACTTC
TRBV19	NA	NA	TRBJ1-3	CASSPSQPRGNTIYF	TGTGCCAGTAGTCCTAGTCAACCGCGAGGAAACACCATATATTTT
TRBV6-5	NA	NA	TRBJ2-7	CASSYSGAGYEQYF	TGTGCCAGCAGTTACTCGGGGGCCGGCTACGAGCAGTACTTC
TRBV5-8	NA	NA	TRBJ1-1	CASSSPLLRAFF	TGTGCCAGCAGCTCTCCCCTCTTGAGGGCTTTCTTT
TRBV21-1	NA	NA	TRBJ1-5	CASSKDAGDNQPQHF	TGTGCCAGCAGCAAAGATGCAGGGGACAATCAGCCCCAGCATTTT
TRBV6-1	TRBD1	NA	TRBJ2-7	CASFPGQGGFDEQYF	TGTGCCAGCTTTCCCGGACAGGGGGGTTTCGACGAGCAGTACTTC
TRBV7-2	TRBD2	NA	TRBJ2-7	CASSLVAGDYEQYF	TGTGCCAGCAGCTTGGTAGCGGGAGACTACGAGCAGTACTTC
TRBV7-9	TRBD1	NA	TRBJ1-4	CASSARLRGSQPNEKLFF	TGTGCCAGCAGCGCCCGACTCAGGGGGTCCCAACCTAATGAAAAACTGTTTTTT
TRBV27	TRBD1	NA	TRBJ2-6	CASSLLGQGAPGANVLTF	TGTGCCAGCAGTTTATTGGGACAGGGGGCGCCTGGGGCCAACGTCCTGACTTTC
TRBV15	NA	NA	TRBJ1-1	CATSRDRQGMNTEAFF	TGTGCCACCAGCAGAGACCGTCAGGGGATGAACACTGAAGCTTTCTTT
TRBV11-2	NA	NA	TRBJ1-2	CASRRLRDTAVANYGYTF	TGTGCCAGCAGACGCCTACGGGACACCGCCGTAGCTAACTATGGCTACACCTTC
TRBV19	TRBD2	NA	TRBJ2-7	CASSIAGTRAYEQYF	TGTGCCAGTAGTATAGCAGGGACTAGAGCCTACGAGCAGTACTTC
TRBV27	TRBD2	NA	TRBJ2-1	CASSHQTSGLPYNEQFF	TGTGCCAGCAGTCACCAGACTAGCGGACTACCCTACAATGAGCAGTTCTTC
TRBV2	NA	NA	TRBJ1-5	CASSSVGAPGNQPQHF	TGTGCCAGCAGTTCGGTGGGGGCTCCCGGCAATCAGCCCCAGCATTTT
TRBV5-4	NA	once	TRBJ1-5	CASSLGGGGRPQHF	TGTGCCAGCAGCTTGGGTGGTGGAGGACGGCCCCAGCATTTT
TRBV30	TRBD1	NA	TRBJ1-6	CAVNIPGQGFSPLHF	TGTGCCGTGAATATCCCGGGACAGGGGTTTTCACCCCTCCACTTT
TRBV11-2	NA	NA	TRBJ2-1	CASSPRAGHSYNEQFF	TGTGCCAGCAGCCCTCGGGCGGGCCACTCCTACAATGAGCAGTTCTTC